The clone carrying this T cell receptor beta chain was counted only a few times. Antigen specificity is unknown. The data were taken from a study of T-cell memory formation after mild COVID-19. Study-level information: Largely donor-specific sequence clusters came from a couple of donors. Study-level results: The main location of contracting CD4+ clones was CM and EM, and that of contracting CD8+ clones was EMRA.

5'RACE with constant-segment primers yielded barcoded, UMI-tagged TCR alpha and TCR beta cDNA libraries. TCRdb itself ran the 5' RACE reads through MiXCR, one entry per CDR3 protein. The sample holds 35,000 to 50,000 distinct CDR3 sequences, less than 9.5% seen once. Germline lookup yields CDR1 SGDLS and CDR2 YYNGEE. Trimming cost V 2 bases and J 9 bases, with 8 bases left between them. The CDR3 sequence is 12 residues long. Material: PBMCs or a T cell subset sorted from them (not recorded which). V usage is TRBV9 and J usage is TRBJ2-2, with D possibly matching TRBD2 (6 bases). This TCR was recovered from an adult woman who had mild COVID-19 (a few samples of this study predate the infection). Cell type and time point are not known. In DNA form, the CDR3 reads TGTGCCAGCAGCGTCGGGGGATGGGAGCTGTTTTTT. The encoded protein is CASSVGGWELFF.